The rows below give T cell receptor beta chains drawn from one sample of a study of blood T cell repertoires in COVID-19. Sequenced by immunoSEQ multiplex PCR; TCRdb stores in-frame clones only, minus some. This table holds approximately 50,000 clones, more than 90% found once. The sample was peripheral blood. The receptors originated from a man in his fifties with active COVID-19. The CDR3 runs from the conserved cysteine through the conserved F or W. The D gene is left open where the match is weak. Part of the rows lack a size; the others show once, few, many or a class for expanded clones.

J gene: TRBJ2-5
clone size: once
V gene: TRBV7-9
D gene: TRBD2
CDR3 protein: CASSLGLAEETQYF
CDR3 DNA: TGTGCCAGCAGCTTAGGACTAGCAGAAGAGACCCAGTACTTC

J gene: TRBJ2-1
clone size: NA
V gene: TRBV19
D gene: TRBD2
CDR3 protein: CASNLGTSGGYNEQFF
CDR3 DNA: TGTGCCAGCAACTTAGGGACTAGCGGGGGCTACAATGAGCAGTTCTTC

J gene: TRBJ1-6
clone size: NA
V gene: TRBV6-5
D gene: TRBD1
CDR3 protein: CATSRDRHNSPLHF
CDR3 DNA: TGTGCCACCTCCAGGGACAGGCATAATTCACCCCTCCACTTT

J gene: TRBJ1-1
clone size: NA
V gene: TRBV10-2
D gene: TRBD1
CDR3 protein: CASSSTDRGTEAFF
CDR3 DNA: TGCGCCAGCAGCTCAACTGACAGGGGCACTGAAGCTTTCTTT

J gene: TRBJ1-2
clone size: NA
V gene: TRBV19
D gene: TRBD1
CDR3 protein: CASTPRGTGINYGYTF
CDR3 DNA: TGTGCCAGTACTCCCCGTGGGACAGGGATTAACTATGGCTACACCTTC

J gene: TRBJ2-2
clone size: NA
V gene: TRBV6-2/TRBV6-3
D gene: TRBD2
CDR3 protein: CASSYGGAGELFF
CDR3 DNA: TGTGCCAGCAGTTACGGGGGGGCCGGGGAGCTGTTTTTT

J gene: TRBJ1-2
clone size: NA
V gene: TRBV5-4
D gene: TRBD1
CDR3 protein: CASSAGQVESYGYTF
CDR3 DNA: TGTGCCAGCAGCGCTGGACAGGTAGAATCCTATGGCTACACCTTC

J gene: TRBJ2-1
clone size: once
V gene: TRBV5-4
D gene: TRBD2
CDR3 protein: CASSRTSGSYNEQFF
CDR3 DNA: TGTGCCAGCAGCCGTACTAGCGGATCCTACAATGAGCAGTTCTTC

J gene: TRBJ1-5
clone size: NA
V gene: TRBV7-9
D gene: TRBD1
CDR3 protein: CASSSGQGSSNQPQHF
CDR3 DNA: TGTGCCAGCAGCTCAGGACAGGGATCTAGCAATCAGCCCCAGCATTTT

J gene: TRBJ1-6
clone size: NA
V gene: TRBV5-4
D gene: NA
CDR3 protein: CASSWPSGSPLHF
CDR3 DNA: TGTGCCAGCAGCTGGCCCTCCGGGTCACCCCTCCACTTT

J gene: TRBJ1-4
clone size: NA
V gene: TRBV18
D gene: TRBD1
CDR3 protein: CASSGQGTNEKLFF
CDR3 DNA: TGTGCCAGCTCAGGACAGGGAACTAATGAAAAACTGTTTTTT

J gene: TRBJ2-5
clone size: NA
V gene: TRBV3-1/TRBV3-2
D gene: NA
CDR3 protein: CASSQERMVAVFFAETQYF
CDR3 DNA: TGTGCCAGCAGCCAAGAAAGGATGGTAGCGGTTTTCTTCGCGGAGACCCAGTACTTC